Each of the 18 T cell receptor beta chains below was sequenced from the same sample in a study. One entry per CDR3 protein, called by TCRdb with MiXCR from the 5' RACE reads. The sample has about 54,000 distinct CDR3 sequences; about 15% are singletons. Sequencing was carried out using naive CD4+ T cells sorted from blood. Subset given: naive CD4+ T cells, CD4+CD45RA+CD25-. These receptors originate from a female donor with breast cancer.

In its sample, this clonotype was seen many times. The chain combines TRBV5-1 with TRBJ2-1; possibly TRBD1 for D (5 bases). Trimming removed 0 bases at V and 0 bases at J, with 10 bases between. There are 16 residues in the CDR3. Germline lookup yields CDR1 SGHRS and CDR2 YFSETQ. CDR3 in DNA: TGCGCCAGCAGCTTGGAAGGGGAAAGCTCCTACAATGAGCAGTTCTTC. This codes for CASSLEGESSYNEQFF. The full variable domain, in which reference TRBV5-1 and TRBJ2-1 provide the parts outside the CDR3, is KAGVTQTPRYLIKTRGQQVTLSCSPISGHRSVSWYQQTPGQGLQFLFEYFSETQRNKGNFPGRFSGRQFSNSRSEMNVSTLELGDSALYLCASSLEGESSYNEQFFGPGTRLTVL.

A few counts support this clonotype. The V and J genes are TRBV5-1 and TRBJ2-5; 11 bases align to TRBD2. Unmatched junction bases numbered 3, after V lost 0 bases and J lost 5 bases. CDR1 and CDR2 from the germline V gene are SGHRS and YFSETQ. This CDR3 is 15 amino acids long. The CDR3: CASSLGSGGAETQYF. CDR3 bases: TGCGCCAGCAGCTTGGGTAGCGGGGGGGCTGAGACCCAGTACTTC. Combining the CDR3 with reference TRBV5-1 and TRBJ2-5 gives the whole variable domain KAGVTQTPRYLIKTRGQQVTLSCSPISGHRSVSWYQQTPGQGLQFLFEYFSETQRNKGNFPGRFSGRQFSNSRSEMNVSTLELGDSALYLCASSLGSGGAETQYFGPGTRLLVL.

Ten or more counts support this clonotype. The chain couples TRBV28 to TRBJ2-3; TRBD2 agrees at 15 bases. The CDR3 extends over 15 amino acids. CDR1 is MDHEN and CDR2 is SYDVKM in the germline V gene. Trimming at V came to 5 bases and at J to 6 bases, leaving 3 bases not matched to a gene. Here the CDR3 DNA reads TGTGCCAGCAGTCTCGGGACTAGCGGGAGGGATACGCAGTATTTT. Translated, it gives CASSLGTSGRDTQYF.

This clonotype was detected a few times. The CDR3 nucleotides are TGCAGCGTTGGCGGGGGAGCGGGAGATGACAATGAGCAGTTCTTC. Translating it yields CSVGGGAGDDNEQFF. The chain carries TRBV29-1 and TRBJ2-1; 8 bases are shared with TRBD2. CDR1 is SQVTM and CDR2 is ANQGSEA in the germline V gene. This CDR3 spans 15 amino acids. V shed 4 bases, J shed 5 bases, and the junction held 10 bases outside the gene matches.

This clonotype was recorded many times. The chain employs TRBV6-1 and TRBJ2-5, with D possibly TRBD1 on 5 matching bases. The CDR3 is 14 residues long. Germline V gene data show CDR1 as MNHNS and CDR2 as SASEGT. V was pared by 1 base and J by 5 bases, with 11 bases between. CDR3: CASSEVTGRETQYF. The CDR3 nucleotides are TGTGCCAGCAGTGAAGTAACAGGACGTGAGACCCAGTACTTC.

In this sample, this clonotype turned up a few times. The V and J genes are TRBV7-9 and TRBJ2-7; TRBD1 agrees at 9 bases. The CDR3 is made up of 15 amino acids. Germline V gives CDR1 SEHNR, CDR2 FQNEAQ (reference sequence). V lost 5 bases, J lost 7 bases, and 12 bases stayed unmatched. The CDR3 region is CASSTDRGSGWEQYF. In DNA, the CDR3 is TGTGCCAGCAGCACCGACAGGGGGAGTGGATGGGAGCAGTACTTC. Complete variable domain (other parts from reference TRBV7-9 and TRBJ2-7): DTGVSQNPRHKITKRGQNVTFRCDPISEHNRLYWYRQTLGQGPEFLTYFQNEAQLEKSRLLSDRFSAERPKGSFSTLEIQRTEQGDSAMYLCASSTDRGSGWEQYFGPGTRLTVT.

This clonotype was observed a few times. Written as DNA, the CDR3 is TGCGCCAGAAGAACTCCCGGGACTAGCGGCCAAGAGACCCAGTACTTC. Amino acid sequence: CARRTPGTSGQETQYF. The chain employs TRBV10-1 and TRBJ2-5, with 11 nucleotides matching TRBD2. Germline CDR1 WNHNN, CDR2 SYGVQD (reference sequence). J was trimmed by 1 base and V by 9 bases; bases with no gene match: 10. This CDR3 has 16 residues.

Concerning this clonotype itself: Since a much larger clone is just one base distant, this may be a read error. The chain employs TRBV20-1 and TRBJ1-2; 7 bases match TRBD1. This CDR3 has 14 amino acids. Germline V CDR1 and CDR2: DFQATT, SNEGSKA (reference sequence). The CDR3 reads CRARVETGHYGYTF. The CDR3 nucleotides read TGCAGGGCTAGAGTAGAGACAGGGCACTATGGCTACACCTTC.

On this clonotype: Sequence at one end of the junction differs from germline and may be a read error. This CDR3 reads CVSSSGTSGGVKNEQFF. Written as DNA, the CDR3 is TGCGTCAGCAGCTCCGGGACTAGCGGGGGGGTTAAGAATGAGCAGTTCTTC. The rearrangement joins TRBV5-1 to TRBJ2-1, with 16 bases identical to TRBD2. This CDR3 contains 17 residues. Germline V lookup: CDR1 SGHRS, CDR2 YFSETQ.

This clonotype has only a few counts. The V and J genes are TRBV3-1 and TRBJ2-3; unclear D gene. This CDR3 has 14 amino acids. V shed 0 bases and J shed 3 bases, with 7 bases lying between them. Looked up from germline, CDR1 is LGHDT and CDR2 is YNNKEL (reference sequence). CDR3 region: CASSQDTATDTQYF. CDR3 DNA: TGTGCCAGCAGCCAAGATACAGCAACAGATACGCAGTATTTT.

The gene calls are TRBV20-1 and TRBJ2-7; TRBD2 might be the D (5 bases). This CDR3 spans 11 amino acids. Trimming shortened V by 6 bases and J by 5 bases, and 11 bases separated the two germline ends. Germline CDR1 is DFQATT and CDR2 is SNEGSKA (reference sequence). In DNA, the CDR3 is TGCAGTGCGCCGTACGGGAACGAGCAGTACTTC. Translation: CSAPYGNEQYF.

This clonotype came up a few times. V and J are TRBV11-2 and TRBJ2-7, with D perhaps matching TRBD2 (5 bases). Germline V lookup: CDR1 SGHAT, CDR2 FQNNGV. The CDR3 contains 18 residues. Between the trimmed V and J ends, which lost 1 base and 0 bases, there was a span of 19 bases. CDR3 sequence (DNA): TGTGCCAGCAGCTTAGGGCCTTTTCGAGGACTGTACTCCTACGAGCAGTACTTC. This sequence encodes CASSLGPFRGLYSYEQYF.

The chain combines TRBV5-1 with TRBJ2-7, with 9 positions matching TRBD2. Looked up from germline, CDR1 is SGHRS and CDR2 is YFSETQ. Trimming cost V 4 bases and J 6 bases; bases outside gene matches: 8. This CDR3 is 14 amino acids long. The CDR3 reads CASSPPGTSSEQYF. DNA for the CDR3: TGCGCCAGCAGCCCCCCGGGGACTAGCTCCGAGCAGTACTTC.

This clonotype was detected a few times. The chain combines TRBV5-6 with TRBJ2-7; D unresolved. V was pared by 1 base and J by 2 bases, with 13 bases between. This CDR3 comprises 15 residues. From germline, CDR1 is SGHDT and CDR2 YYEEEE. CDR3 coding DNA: TGTGCCAGCAGCTTGATAGACAACCCCACCTACGAGCAGTACTTC. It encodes CASSLIDNPTYEQYF.

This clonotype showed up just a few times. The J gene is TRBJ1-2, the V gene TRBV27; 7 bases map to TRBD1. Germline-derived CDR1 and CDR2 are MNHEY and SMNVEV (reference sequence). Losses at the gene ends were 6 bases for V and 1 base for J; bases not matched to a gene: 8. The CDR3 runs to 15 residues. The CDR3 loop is CASRTRRDSNYGYTF. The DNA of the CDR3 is TGTGCCAGCAGGACCCGTCGGGACAGTAACTATGGCTACACCTTC.

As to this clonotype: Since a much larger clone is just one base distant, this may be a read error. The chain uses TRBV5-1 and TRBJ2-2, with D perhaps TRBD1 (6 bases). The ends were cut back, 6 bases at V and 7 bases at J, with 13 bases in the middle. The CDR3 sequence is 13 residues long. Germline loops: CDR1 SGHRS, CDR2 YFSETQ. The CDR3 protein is CASTQGDGGELFF. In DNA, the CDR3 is TGCGCCAGCACACAGGGAGACGGCGGGGAGCTGTTTTTT.

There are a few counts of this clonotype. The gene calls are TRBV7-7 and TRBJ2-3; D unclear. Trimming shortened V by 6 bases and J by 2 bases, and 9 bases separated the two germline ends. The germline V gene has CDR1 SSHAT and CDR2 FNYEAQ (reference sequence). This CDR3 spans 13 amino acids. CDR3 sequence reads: CASSRQYTDTQYF. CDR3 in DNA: TGTGCCAGCAGTAGGCAGTACACAGATACGCAGTATTTT.

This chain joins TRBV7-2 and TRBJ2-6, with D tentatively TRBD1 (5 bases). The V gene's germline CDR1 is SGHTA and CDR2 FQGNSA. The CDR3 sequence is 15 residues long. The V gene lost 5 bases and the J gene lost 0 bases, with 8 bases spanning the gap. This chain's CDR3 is CASSQDSSGANVLTF. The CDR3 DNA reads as TGTGCCAGCAGCCAAGACAGCTCTGGGGCCAACGTCCTGACTTTC.